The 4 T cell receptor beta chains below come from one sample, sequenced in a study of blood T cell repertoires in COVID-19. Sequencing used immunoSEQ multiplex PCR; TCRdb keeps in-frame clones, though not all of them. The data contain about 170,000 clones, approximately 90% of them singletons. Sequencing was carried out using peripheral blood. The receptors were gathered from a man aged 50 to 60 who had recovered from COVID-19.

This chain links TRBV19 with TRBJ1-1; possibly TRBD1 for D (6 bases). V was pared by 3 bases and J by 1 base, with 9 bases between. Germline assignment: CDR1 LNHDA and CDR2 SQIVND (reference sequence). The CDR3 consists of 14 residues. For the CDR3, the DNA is TGTGCCAGTAGTATCCAGACAGGGAACACTGAAGCTTTCTTT. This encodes CASSIQTGNTEAFF.

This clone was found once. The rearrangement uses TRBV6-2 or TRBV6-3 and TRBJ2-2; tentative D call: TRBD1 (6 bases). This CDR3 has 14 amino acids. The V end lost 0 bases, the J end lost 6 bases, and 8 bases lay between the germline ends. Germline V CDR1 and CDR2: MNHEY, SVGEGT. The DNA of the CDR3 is TGTGCCAGCAGTTACTCAACAGGGCCCGGGGAGCTGTTTTTT. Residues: CASSYSTGPGELFF.

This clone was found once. The CDR3 loop is CASSRLLREPHGYEQYF. In DNA, the CDR3 is TGTGCCAGCAGCCGCCTACTCCGGGAACCCCACGGGTACGAGCAGTACTTC. The chain combines TRBV27 with TRBJ2-7; TRBD2 is a possible D gene (5 bases). Germline V gene lookup returns CDR1 MNHEY and CDR2 SMNVEV (reference sequence). This CDR3 has 17 residues. V dropped 6 bases and J dropped 4 bases, with 25 bases sitting between them.

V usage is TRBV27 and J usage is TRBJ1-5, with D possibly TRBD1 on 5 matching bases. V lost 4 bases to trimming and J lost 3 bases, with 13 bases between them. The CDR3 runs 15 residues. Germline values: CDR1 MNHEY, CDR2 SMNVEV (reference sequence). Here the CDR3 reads CASSSGGTANQPQHF. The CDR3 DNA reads TGTGCCAGCAGTTCGGGGGGGACGGCCAATCAGCCCCAGCATTTT.